This TCR beta chain was sequenced during a study of cytomegalovirus exposure and HLA in healthy donors (dated by TCRdb to the late 2010s). For context, the study as a whole: An earlier analysis of around 600 of the donors reported 250 to 350 Gb of sequence data and 100 million to 130 million unique TCR beta sequences from about 179 million T cells. An early release covering 500 to 750 HLA-typed donors comprised about 320 gigabases of sequencing data and around 86 million unique TCR sequences. Among the approximately 420 genotyped donors, more than 70% belonged to the genetic ancestry cluster associated with self-reported Caucasian donors. The study aimed to test whether cataloging public T cell receptors could reveal signatures of past pathogen exposure. The study used immunosequencing to profile the T cell repertoires of 666 subjects and linked those repertoires to cytomegalovirus serostatus. Along with the approximately 620-subject first cohort, a separate validation cohort of over 90 different subjects was used. The study combined high-throughput TCR immunosequencing, statistical association of individual TCRs with disease status, and machine learning to predict cytomegalovirus infection status. To study patterns of TCR occurrence, a later analysis re-analyzed previously published TCR beta repertoires from hundreds of donors and added high-resolution HLA genotyping. The later analysis used no new phenotypic data to find candidate immune exposures, relying instead on TCR beta sequences and their occurrence across donors. In an earlier analysis of 587 of the donors, high-throughput TCR beta sequencing was used to judge whether each TCR beta V gene segment behaved as functional or pseudogenic. Alongside the repertoire data, information on donor age, sex, ethnicity and CMV serostatus was compiled. In a later genetic analysis, genome-wide SNP genotypes for about three fifths of the roughly 670 donors were used, and that subset was treated as a discovery cohort. All discovery cohort repertoires had been generated using a single sequencing platform. HLA typing included class I and class II loci at four-digit resolution. The number of typed donors differed by locus: roughly 629-640 for A, B, C, DRB1 and DQB1; 500 to 550 for DQA1; 606 for DPA1; and around 450 for DPB1. Because of strong linkage in the cohort, roughly 5 DR-DQ haplotypes were treated as single units for association and clustering. On average, about 240,000 unique TCR beta nucleotide sequences were sequenced per donor among several hundred genotyped donors of the cohort, with approximately 18% of those sequences being non-productive. What the research found in general, with its limitations: In a later genetic analysis, fewer N-insertions in productive TCRs were reported among donors in an Asian-associated ancestry cluster than the approximately 670-donor mean. According to a later analysis, most CMV-associated TCR beta chains appeared to be HLA-restricted, and the HLA associations seemed to be driven largely by CMV exposure. A further reported finding was that TCR beta sequences accurately predicted the HLA-A and HLA-B alleles for most subjects in the first cohort. According to a later analysis, parvovirus B19, influenza, CMV and Epstein-Barr virus appeared linked to several top co-occurrence clusters. In a later analysis, HLA-associated TCR beta chains showed more clonal expansion and lower generation probabilities than non-associated chains that were equally common. In a later analysis, 15,000 to 20,000 TCR beta sequences were associated with specific HLA alleles at a false discovery rate of 0.05. A later analysis found that TCR association rates varied across HLA loci, with DRB1 alleles showing the most associated TCRs and HLA-C alleles the fewest. This cohort had only TCR beta chains sequenced, and the lack of alpha or paired-chain data limited which features could be detected. Strong co-occurrence of HLA alleles, especially DR and DQ, made assigning TCR associations to individual alleles difficult. Because counts were too low, about 18 rarely observed V segments, including chromosome 9 orphons, were excluded from the earlier analysis of a few hundred of the donors. In the study, 164 TCR beta chains were listed as associated with cytomegalovirus. HLA typing was unavailable for some donors at each locus, so association tests used only the typed subset. For the cohort, immune exposure information was limited to CMV serostatus. In both the original and validation cohorts, the classifier was reported to diagnose cytomegalovirus status with high specificity and sensitivity. Most TCR sequences were observed very rarely across donors, whereas some public TCRs were present in many individuals. Sequencing depth was assumed to be roughly uniform across donors in the presence/absence analyses, though that assumption may not hold. An association between a missense DCLRE1C variant and V-gene and J-gene trimming of TCR beta chains was found in a later genetic analysis and replicated in an independent cohort. Linkage disequilibrium might explain the correlated functional status among segregating V segments, but an unknown experimental factor could not be excluded. According to the authors, the approach could potentially be generalized to other disease states and immunological phenotypes. In an earlier analysis of about 540 of the donors, most TCR beta V segments were observed in productive rearrangements about 87% or about 30% of the time, broadly matching IMGT annotations. A cluster of highly shared sequence variants was judged likely to be a technical artifact of the sequencing pipeline. A few of the identified cytomegalovirus-associated TCR beta chains were confirmed in vitro to be specific for cytomegalovirus antigens.

The cohort comprised under 700 healthy bone marrow donors. Cohort members were all nominally healthy when sampled, although unrecorded immune exposures were likely present. The donor was CMV seronegative and was included in the group of several hundred seronegative cohort members. Every donor gave a peripheral blood sample, and the peripheral blood mononuclear cells from that sample were used for TCR beta sequencing. The Qiagen DNeasy Blood Extraction Kit was used to extract genomic DNA from the blood cell samples. The library was generated by the immunoSEQ multiplex PCR assay. For the multiplex PCR, a mixture combining 60 forward primers for TCR Vbeta segments and 13 reverse primers for TCR Jbeta segments was used. A multiplex PCR assay on genomic DNA amplified the CDR3 region of rearranged TCR beta genes. The amplified TCR beta libraries were sequenced on the Illumina HiSeq System as 87-base-pair reads. Per the original workflow: A later analysis tallied roughly 78 million unique TCR beta chains across the 666 repertoires, and approximately 11 million of those chains were shared by two or more donors. To remove PCR and sequencing errors, raw reads were error-corrected and collapsed into unique sequences using a nearest-neighbor algorithm that merged closely related sequences. V, D and J gene segments were assigned by aligning CDR3 sequences to IMGT reference sequences. For a sequence to be retained, a match of at least six nucleotides was required to both a V gene segment and a J gene segment. A rearrangement was called productive if the CDR3 had no stop codons and remained in frame with V and J, and every other rearrangement was called non-productive. CDR3 was defined by IMGT convention, running from the second conserved V-encoded cysteine to the conserved J-encoded phenylalanine. In an earlier analysis of around 570 of the donors, sequences lacking an unambiguous match to a single V gene segment were excluded. In an earlier analysis of about 590 of the donors, a V segment was called functional when productive rearrangements were above 56.7%, and segregating when the standard deviation between donors exceeded 5%. A statistical classification framework was built to diagnose cytomegalovirus status from the catalog of TCR beta chain sequences. In a later analysis, V and J genes were assigned by comparing TCR nucleotide sequences against IMGT/GENE-DB human TR gene sequences. The TCRdist pipeline was used in a later analysis to assign CDR3 sequences and most-parsimonious VDJ recombination scenarios. A later analysis defined each TCR beta chain by its CDR3 amino acid sequence plus V-gene family, and excluded reads lacking a unique V-gene family. As a way to deal with suspected cross-contamination and a sequencing artifact, a later analysis dropped hundreds of nucleotide sequences that were highly shared and had low generation probability. In a later analysis, a clonal expansion index for each public chain was calculated from normalized within-repertoire ranks of inferred template counts. In a later analysis, generation probabilities were computed using a VDJ recombination model fitted to out-of-frame rearrangements, and the results were checked against IGoR. In a later analysis, hypergeometric tests were used to score TCR-TCR, TCR-HLA and TCR-CMV co-occurrence, with a repertoire-size bias correction applied to TCR pairs. False discovery rates were estimated in a later analysis by permuting HLA or CMV assignments 20 times. In a later analysis, co-occurring TCRs were grouped with DBSCAN, and TCRdist sequence similarity was added when clustering was performed within HLA-allele-positive subsets. Co-occurrence clustering excluded repertoires with fewer than 30,000 or more than 120,000 public chains, plus five with anomalous nucleotide sharing. Entries here come from immuneACCESS through TCRdb and include only in-frame sequences with V and J called. Some clones fail to appear in such tables; in the studies checked, an unresolved V gene covers under half of the shortfall, and the cause of the remainder is unknown. Clonal size and the V and J genes are those of that table, whereas D and trimming came from the DNA. The sample table holds 120,000 to 150,000 clones, of which roughly three quarters were seen once. The ten largest clones take up approximately 4% of the sample.

As to this clone: Its antigen is unknown. No much larger clone exists at a distance of one base, and base qualities are not known.

The TCR comes from a man between 18 and 29 years old in good health and CMV-seronegative. Sequenced: PBMCs.

The CDR3 has the sequence CASSPGTYTDTQYF. The DNA is TGTGCCAGCAGCCCTGGGACTTACACAGATACGCAGTATTTT. The chain employs TRBV7-9 and TRBJ2-3; the D gene is perhaps TRBD2, on 6 matching bases. V is reduced by 5 bases and J by 2 bases, leaving a spacing of 11 bases between them. For CDR1 and CDR2, the germline V gene (reference sequence) lists SEHNR and FQNEAQ. There are 14 amino acids in the CDR3, from cysteine to phenylalanine inclusive. The DNA shown is the 42-base CDR3, in frame from base 1.